This TCR beta chain was sequenced for a study of Ad26.COV2.S vaccination and SARS-CoV-2 variants. Overall study context: As a participant in COV1001, the donor was in the Ad26.COV2.S trial arm.

This CDR3 is 17 amino acids long. Germline CDR1 is SGHNT and CDR2 is YYREEE (reference sequence). Trimming pared 4 bases from V and 3 bases from J, leaving 19 bases between. Treatment noted: roughly 20 received Ad26.COV2.S at low or high dose, single or two shots; 5 received placebo; per-sample allocation not given. Day 63 following the first vaccine or placebo injection was when the samples were taken. Wuhan-strain spike was delivered by a replication-incompetent Ad26 vector. As regards this clone: Its target is unknown.

Profiled with immunoSEQ multiplex PCR; TCRdb holds only in-frame clones, not every one. The sample holds a few hundred thousand clones, about 83% seen once. General study findings and limits: Placebo recipients had lower spike-specific TCR breadth than vaccine recipients. In TCR breadth and depth analyses, total T cell responses may have been underestimated.

The sequence came from a person aged 18 to 59 who received the Ad26.COV2.S COVID-19 vaccine or a placebo. The sample here was peripheral blood, taken in a trial of Ad26.COV2.S vaccine versus placebo. This chain joins TRBV5-4 and TRBJ1-4; TRBD1 is a possible D gene (5 bases). For the CDR3, the DNA is TGTGCCAGCAGCCCGAGCAACGGGGCGCGAGCTAATGAAAAACTGTTTTTT. Translating gives CASSPSNGARANEKLFF.